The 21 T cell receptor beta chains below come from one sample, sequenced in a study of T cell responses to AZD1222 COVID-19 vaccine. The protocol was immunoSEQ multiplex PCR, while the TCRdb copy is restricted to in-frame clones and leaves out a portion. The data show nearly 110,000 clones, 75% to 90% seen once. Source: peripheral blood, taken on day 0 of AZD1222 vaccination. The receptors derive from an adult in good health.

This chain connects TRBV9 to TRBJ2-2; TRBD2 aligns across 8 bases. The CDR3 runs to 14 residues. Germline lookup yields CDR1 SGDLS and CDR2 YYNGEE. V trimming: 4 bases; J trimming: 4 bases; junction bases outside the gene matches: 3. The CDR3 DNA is TGTGCCAGCAGCTCGGGGACTAGCACCGGGGAGCTGTTTTTT. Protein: CASSSGTSTGELFF. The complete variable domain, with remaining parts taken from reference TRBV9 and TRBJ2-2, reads DSGVTQTPKHLITATGQRVTLRCSPRSGDLSVYWYQQSLDQGLQFLIQYYNGEERAKGNILERFSAQQFPDLHSELNLSSLELGDSALYFCASSSGTSTGELFFGEGSRLTVL.

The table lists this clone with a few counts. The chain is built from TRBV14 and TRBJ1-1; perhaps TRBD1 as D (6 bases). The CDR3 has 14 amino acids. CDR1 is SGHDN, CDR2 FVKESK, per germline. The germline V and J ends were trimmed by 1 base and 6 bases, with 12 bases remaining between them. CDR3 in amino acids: CASSQALQGAEAFF. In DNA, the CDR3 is TGTGCCAGCAGCCAAGCTCTACAGGGAGCTGAAGCTTTCTTT.

The CDR3 coding sequence is TGCGCCAGCAGCCGTCCAGGAGCGGATGAGCAGTTCTTC. Protein sequence: CASSRPGADEQFF. This sequence joins TRBV5-1 and TRBJ2-1, with D perhaps matching TRBD2 (5 bases). This CDR3 has 13 residues. The germline CDR1 and CDR2 sequences are SGHRS and YFSETQ. V lost 4 bases and J 8 bases, leaving 13 bases between the germline ends.

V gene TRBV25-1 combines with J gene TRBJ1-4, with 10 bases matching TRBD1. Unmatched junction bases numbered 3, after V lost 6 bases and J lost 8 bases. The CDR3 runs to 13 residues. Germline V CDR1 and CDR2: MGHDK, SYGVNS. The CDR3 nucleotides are TGTGCCAGCAGGGGGACAGGGGACGAAAAACTGTTTTTT. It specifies CASRGTGDEKLFF.

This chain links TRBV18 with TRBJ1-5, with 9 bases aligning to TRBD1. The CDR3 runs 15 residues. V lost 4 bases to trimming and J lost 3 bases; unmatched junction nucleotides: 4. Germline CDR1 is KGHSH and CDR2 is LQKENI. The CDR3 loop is CASSQRTGANQPQHF. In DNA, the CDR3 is TGTGCCAGCTCACAGAGGACAGGGGCCAATCAGCCCCAGCATTTT.

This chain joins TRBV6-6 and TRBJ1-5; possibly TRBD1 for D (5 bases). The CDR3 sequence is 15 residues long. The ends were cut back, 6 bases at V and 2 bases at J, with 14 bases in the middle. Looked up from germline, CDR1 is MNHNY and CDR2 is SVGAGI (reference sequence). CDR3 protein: CASRQTVLGNQPQHF. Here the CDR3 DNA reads TGTGCCAGCAGGCAGACAGTCTTGGGCAATCAGCCCCAGCATTTT.

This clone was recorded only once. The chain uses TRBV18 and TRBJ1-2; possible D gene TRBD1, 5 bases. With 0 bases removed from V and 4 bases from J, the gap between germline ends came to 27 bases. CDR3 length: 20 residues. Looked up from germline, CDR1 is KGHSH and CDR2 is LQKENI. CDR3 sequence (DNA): TGTGCCAGCTCACCACCGATGTGGCAGGGTATCGGTGCCTCGCTCTATGGCTACACCTTC. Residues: CASSPPMWQGIGASLYGYTF.

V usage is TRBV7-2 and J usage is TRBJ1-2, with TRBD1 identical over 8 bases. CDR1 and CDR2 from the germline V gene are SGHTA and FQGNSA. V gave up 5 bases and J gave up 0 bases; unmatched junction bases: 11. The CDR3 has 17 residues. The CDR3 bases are TGTGCCAGCAGCCAAGGACAGGGTGGGAGGACTAACTATGGCTACACCTTC. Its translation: CASSQGQGGRTNYGYTF.

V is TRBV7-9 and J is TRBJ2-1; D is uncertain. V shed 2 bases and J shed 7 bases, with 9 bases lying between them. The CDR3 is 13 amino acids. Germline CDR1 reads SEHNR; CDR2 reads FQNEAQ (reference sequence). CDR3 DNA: TGTGCCAGCAGCTTACTAGTATCTAATGAGCAGTTCTTC. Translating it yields CASSLLVSNEQFF.

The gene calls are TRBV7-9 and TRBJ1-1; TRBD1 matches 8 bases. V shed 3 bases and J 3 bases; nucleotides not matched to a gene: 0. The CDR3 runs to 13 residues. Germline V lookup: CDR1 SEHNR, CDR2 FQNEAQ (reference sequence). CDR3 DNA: TGTGCCAGCAGCTTCAGGGGGCACACTGAAGCTTTCTTT. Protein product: CASSFRGHTEAFF. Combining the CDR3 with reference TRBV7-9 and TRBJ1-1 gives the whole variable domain DTGVSQNPRHKITKRGQNVTFRCDPISEHNRLYWYRQTLGQGPEFLTYFQNEAQLEKSRLLSDRFSAERPKGSFSTLEIQRTEQGDSAMYLCASSFRGHTEAFFGQGTRLTVV.

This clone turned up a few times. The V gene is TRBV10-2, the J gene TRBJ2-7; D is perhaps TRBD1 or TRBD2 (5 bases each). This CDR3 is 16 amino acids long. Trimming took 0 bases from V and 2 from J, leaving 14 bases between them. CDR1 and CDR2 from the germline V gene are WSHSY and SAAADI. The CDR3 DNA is TGCGCCAGCAGTGAGTCAACCGGGACCGCACCCTACGAGCAGTACTTC. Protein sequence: CASSESTGTAPYEQYF.

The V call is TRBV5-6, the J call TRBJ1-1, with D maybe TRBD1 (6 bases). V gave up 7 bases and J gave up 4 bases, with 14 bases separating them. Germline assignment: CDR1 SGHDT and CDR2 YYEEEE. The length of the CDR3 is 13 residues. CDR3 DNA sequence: TGTGCCAGCTTCGAGGGGGGCGTCACTGAAGCTTTCTTT. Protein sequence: CASFEGGVTEAFF.

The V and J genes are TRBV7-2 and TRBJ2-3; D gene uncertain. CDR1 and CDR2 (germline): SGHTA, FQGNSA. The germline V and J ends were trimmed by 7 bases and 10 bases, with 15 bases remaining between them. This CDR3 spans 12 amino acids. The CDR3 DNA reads TGTGCCAGCAAAGTAGGCGAGAGTGCGCAGTATTTT. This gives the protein CASKVGESAQYF. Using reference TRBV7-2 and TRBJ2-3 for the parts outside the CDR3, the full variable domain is GAGVSQSPSNKVTEKGKDVELRCDPISGHTALYWYRQSLGQGLEFLIYFQGNSAPDKSGLPSDRFSAERTGGSVSTLTIQRTQQEDSAVYLCASKVGESAQYFGPGTRLTVL.

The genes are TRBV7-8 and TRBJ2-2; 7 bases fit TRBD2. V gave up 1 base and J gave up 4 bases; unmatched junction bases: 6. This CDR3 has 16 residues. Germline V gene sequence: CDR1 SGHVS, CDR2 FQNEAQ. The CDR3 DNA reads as TGTGCCAGCAGCTTAGGTCCAGGGAGGGGCACCGGGGAGCTGTTTTTT. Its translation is CASSLGPGRGTGELFF.

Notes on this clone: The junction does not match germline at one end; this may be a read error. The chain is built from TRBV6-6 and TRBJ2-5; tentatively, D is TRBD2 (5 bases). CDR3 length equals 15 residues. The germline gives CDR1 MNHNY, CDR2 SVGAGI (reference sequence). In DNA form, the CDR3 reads TGTGCGAGCAGTGGGGAGAGGAGCTACCAAGAGACCCAGTACTTC. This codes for CASSGERSYQETQYF.

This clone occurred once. CDR3 amino acids: CASSEYERSPLHF. CDR3 sequence (DNA): TGTGCCAGCAGTGAATATGAGCGTTCACCCCTCCACTTT. This sequence joins TRBV6-1 and TRBJ1-6; D gene ambiguous. Trimming left V 2 bases short and J 9 bases short, with 8 bases between. Germline CDR1 reads MNHNS; CDR2 reads SASEGT. The CDR3 sequence is 13 residues long.

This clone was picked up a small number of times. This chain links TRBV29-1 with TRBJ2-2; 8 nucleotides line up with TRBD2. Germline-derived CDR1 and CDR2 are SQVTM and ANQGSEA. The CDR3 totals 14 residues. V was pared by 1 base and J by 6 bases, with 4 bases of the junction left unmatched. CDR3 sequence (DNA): TGCAGCGTTGAAGCCGGGAGGGCCTCCGGGGAGCTGTTTTTT. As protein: CSVEAGRASGELFF.

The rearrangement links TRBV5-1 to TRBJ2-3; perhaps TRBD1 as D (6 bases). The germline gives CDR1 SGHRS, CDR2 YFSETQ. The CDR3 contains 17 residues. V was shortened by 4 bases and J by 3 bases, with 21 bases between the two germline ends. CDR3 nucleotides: TGCGCCAGCAGCGCTGGCATTGGGACAAGTTATACAGATACGCAGTATTTT. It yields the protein CASSAGIGTSYTDTQYF.

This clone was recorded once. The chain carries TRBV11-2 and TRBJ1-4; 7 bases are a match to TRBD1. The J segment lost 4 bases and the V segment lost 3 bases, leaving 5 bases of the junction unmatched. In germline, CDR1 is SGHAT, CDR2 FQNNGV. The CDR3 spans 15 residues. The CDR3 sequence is CASSFQGQHNEKLFF. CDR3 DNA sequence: TGTGCCAGCAGCTTTCAGGGACAGCATAATGAAAAACTGTTTTTT.

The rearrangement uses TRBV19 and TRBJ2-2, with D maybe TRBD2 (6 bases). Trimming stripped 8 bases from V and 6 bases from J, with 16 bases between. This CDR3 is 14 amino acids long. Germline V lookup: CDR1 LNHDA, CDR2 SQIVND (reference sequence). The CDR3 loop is CASGPGTPSGELFF. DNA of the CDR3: TGTGCCAGTGGCCCCGGGACTCCCTCCGGGGAGCTGTTTTTT.

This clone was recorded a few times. The CDR3: CASSFQRNYEQYF. CDR3 nucleotides: TGTGCCAGCAGCTTCCAACGAAACTACGAGCAGTACTTC. The chain is built from TRBV11-2 and TRBJ2-7, with no clear D. Germline V gene lookup returns CDR1 SGHAT and CDR2 FQNNGV. V shed 3 bases and J shed 3 bases, with 9 bases lying between them. This CDR3 has 13 amino acids.